Following are 20 T cell receptor beta chains from one sample sequenced in a study of early T cells in non-severe SARS-CoV-2 infection. TCRdb analysed the 5' RACE reads with MiXCR anew, one entry per CDR3 protein. Of around 35,000 distinct CDR3 sequences listed, roughly 5.7% are singletons. Sequencing used whole blood. These receptors came from an adult who was a healthcare worker with PCR-confirmed SARS-CoV-2 infection or an uninfected control (not recorded which).

This clonotype was observed many times. The V and J genes are TRBV25-1 and TRBJ1-1, with 11 bases matching TRBD1. Trimming removed 5 bases from V and 6 bases from J; junction bases left unmatched: 8. The germline CDR1 and CDR2 sequences are MGHDK and SYGVNS. This CDR3 comprises 15 residues. The CDR3 DNA sequence: TGTGCCAGCAGTCCCGGGACAGGGGGATTCGCTGAAGCTTTCTTT. Translating it yields CASSPGTGGFAEAFF.

This clonotype was observed many times. V usage is TRBV7-6 and J usage is TRBJ1-1, with D uncertain. This CDR3 is 15 amino acids long. V was pared by 2 bases and J by 2 bases, with 12 bases between. CDR1 and CDR2 (germline): SGHVS, FNYEAQ. CDR3 bases: TGTGCCAGCAGCTTACCGGAAGGGCGAAACACTGAAGCTTTCTTT. Amino acid sequence: CASSLPEGRNTEAFF.

This clonotype was recorded many times. The CDR3 DNA is TGCGCCAGCAGCCAATTTCCCCCCCATGAAGGAAGCGACGAGCAGTACTTC. Amino acid sequence: CASSQFPPHEGSDEQYF. The chain employs TRBV4-1 and TRBJ2-7; D gene ambiguous. V lost 2 bases and J lost 5, with 22 bases in between. The germline CDR1 and CDR2 sequences are MGHRA and YSYEKL. The CDR3 has 17 amino acids.

The chain employs TRBV6-1 and TRBJ2-5; D may be TRBD1 (6 bases). This CDR3 is built from 13 residues. V dropped 7 bases and J dropped 3 bases, with 12 bases sitting between them. Germline CDR1 MNHNS, CDR2 SASEGT. The CDR3 sequence is CASNRNREETQYF. CDR3 in DNA: TGTGCCAGCAATCGAAACAGGGAAGAGACCCAGTACTTC.

This clonotype occurred many times. This chain uses TRBV18 with TRBJ2-5, with TRBD2 as a possible D gene (6 bases). CDR3 length: 13 amino acids. V was shortened by 3 bases and J by 5 bases, with 10 bases between the two germline ends. The germline gives CDR1 KGHSH, CDR2 LQKENI. CDR3: CASSPPGEETQYF. CDR3 coding DNA: TGTGCCAGCTCACCTCCGGGGGAGGAGACCCAGTACTTC.

This clonotype was picked up many times. The chain has TRBV7-2 and TRBJ2-3, with 8 bases fitting TRBD1. CDR1 and CDR2 (germline): SGHTA, FQGNSA. Unmatched junction bases numbered 7, after V lost 5 bases and J lost 0 bases. The length of the CDR3 is 16 residues. The CDR3 loop is CASSRTGGISTDTQYF. The CDR3 coding sequence is TGTGCCAGCAGCCGTACAGGGGGGATCAGCACAGATACGCAGTATTTT. Using reference TRBV7-2 and TRBJ2-3 for the parts outside the CDR3, the full variable domain is GAGVSQSPSNKVTEKGKDVELRCDPISGHTALYWYRQSLGQGLEFLIYFQGNSAPDKSGLPSDRFSAERTGGSVSTLTIQRTQQEDSAVYLCASSRTGGISTDTQYFGPGTRLTVL.

The V call is TRBV20-1, the J call TRBJ2-1, with 10 nucleotides matching TRBD2. The length of the CDR3 is 14 residues. The V gene end was trimmed by 7 bases and the J gene end by 2 bases; junction bases not matched to a gene: 5. In germline, CDR1 is DFQATT, CDR2 SNEGSKA (reference sequence). CDR3 in DNA: TGCAGTGGCTCTAGCGGGAGCGCCTACAATGAGCAGTTCTTC. Amino acid sequence: CSGSSGSAYNEQFF.

The chain uses TRBV4-3 and TRBJ2-4; D is tentatively TRBD1 or TRBD2 (6 bases each). The length of the CDR3 is 15 residues. V lost 1 base and J lost 6, with 13 bases in between. The germline gives CDR1 LGHNA, CDR2 YSLEER. The CDR3 protein is CASSQVARGGNIQYF. CDR3 DNA: TGCGCCAGCAGCCAAGTGGCCAGGGGAGGAAACATTCAGTACTTC.

This clonotype was detected only a few times. The V gene is TRBV3-1, the J gene TRBJ2-1; D may be TRBD1 or TRBD2 (5 bases each). Trimming shortened V by 1 base and J by 7 bases, and 17 bases separated the two germline ends. The CDR3 covers 16 residues. Looked up from germline, CDR1 is LGHDT and CDR2 is YNNKEL (reference sequence). CDR3 in amino acids: CASSQVASGTGNEQFF. CDR3 sequence (DNA): TGTGCCAGCAGCCAAGTTGCGTCTGGGACGGGGAATGAGCAGTTCTTC.

This clonotype was recorded many times. The rearrangement joins TRBV24-1 to TRBJ2-1, with 12 bases aligning to TRBD2. Losses at the gene ends were 5 bases for V and 2 bases for J; bases not matched to a gene: 6. CDR3 length: 17 amino acids. Germline lookup yields CDR1 KGHDR and CDR2 SFDVKD. Written as DNA, the CDR3 is TGTGCCACCAGTGGCCTGGCTAGCGGGAGGGCCTACAATGAGCAGTTCTTC. It encodes CATSGLASGRAYNEQFF.

This clonotype was detected ten times or more. The chain has TRBV20-1 and TRBJ1-1; D may be TRBD1 (6 bases). Trimming pared 5 bases from V and 4 bases from J, leaving 20 bases between. Germline-derived CDR1 and CDR2 are DFQATT and SNEGSKA (reference sequence). This CDR3 contains 15 residues. In DNA form, the CDR3 reads TGCAGTGCTCAACCTAGGGAACTAGGGGGCACTGAAGCTTTCTTT. Translation: CSAQPRELGGTEAFF.

This clonotype is deemed medium-sized. V usage is TRBV12-3 or TRBV12-4 and J usage is TRBJ2-3; no reliable D call. The V end lost 3 bases, the J end lost 4 bases, and 5 bases lay between the germline ends. The CDR3 sequence is 12 residues long. The DNA for the CDR3 is TGTGCCAGCAGTTTTTTCCCAGATACGCAGTATTTT. This gives the protein CASSFFPDTQYF.

This clonotype came up a few times. The rearrangement uses TRBV24-1 and TRBJ2-7, with a weak D call TRBD1 (6 bases). CDR3 length equals 13 residues. Trimming pared 3 bases from V and 5 bases from J, leaving 10 bases between. Germline V gives CDR1 KGHDR, CDR2 SFDVKD. This chain's CDR3 is CATSDPGTHEQYF. In DNA, the CDR3 is TGTGCCACCAGTGATCCCGGGACACACGAGCAGTACTTC.

This clonotype was seen repeatedly, ten times or more. V is TRBV11-2 and J is TRBJ2-1; 10 nucleotides match TRBD2. J gave up 0 bases and V 4 bases, and 6 bases lay outside the gene matches. Germline loops: CDR1 SGHAT, CDR2 FQNNGV. The CDR3 has 17 amino acids. CDR3 residues: CASSSPVAGGSYNEQFF. In DNA, the CDR3 is TGTGCCAGCAGCTCACCCGTAGCGGGAGGCTCCTACAATGAGCAGTTCTTC.

This clonotype appeared many times. The chain employs TRBV11-2 and TRBJ1-1; 7 bases map to TRBD1. The CDR3 has 14 residues. V gave up 6 bases and J gave up 1 base; unmatched junction bases: 5. Per the germline V gene, CDR1 is SGHAT and CDR2 is FQNNGV. CDR3 loop: CASRLDRQNTEAFF. The CDR3 bases are TGTGCCAGCAGACTGGACAGGCAGAACACTGAAGCTTTCTTT.

Ten or more counts support this clonotype. The chain links TRBV5-1 to TRBJ1-1; D may be TRBD1 (5 bases). With 4 bases removed from V and 3 bases from J, the gap between germline ends came to 13 bases. Germline-derived CDR1 and CDR2 are SGHRS and YFSETQ. This CDR3 comprises 14 residues. CDR3 bases: TGCGCCAGCAGCCTCCATACGGGGGACACTGAAGCTTTCTTT. It is translated as CASSLHTGDTEAFF.

The chain is built from TRBV6-2 or TRBV6-3 and TRBJ2-1; perhaps D is TRBD1 or TRBD2 (5 bases each). This CDR3 contains 15 residues. Trimming removed 6 bases at V and 4 bases at J, with 16 bases between. Germline values: CDR1 MNHEY, CDR2 SVGEGT. The CDR3 loop is CASRLPGPNYNEQFF. The CDR3 bases are TGTGCCAGCAGGCTCCCGGGACCAAATTACAATGAGCAGTTCTTC.

This clonotype has ten or more counts. A junction boundary mismatches the germline segment, possibly from a read error. This CDR3 reads CASSIATGPIDTQYF. CDR3 bases: TGTGCCAGTAGCATAGCGACGGGCCCAATAGATACGCAGTATTTT. The genes are TRBV19 and TRBJ2-3, with D tentatively TRBD2 (5 bases). The germline V gene encodes CDR1 LNHDA and CDR2 SQIVND (reference sequence). This CDR3 comprises 15 residues.

This clonotype was seen more than once but under ten times. The V call is TRBV6-1, the J call TRBJ1-1, with no clear D. The CDR3 runs 15 residues. V shed 4 bases and J shed 0 bases, with 12 bases lying between them. CDR1 and CDR2 from the germline V gene are MNHNS and SASEGT. CDR3 in amino acids: CASSASRTMNTEAFF. The CDR3 DNA reads TGTGCCAGCAGTGCCAGCAGGACCATGAACACTGAAGCTTTCTTT.

The CDR3 protein is CASSVGLRGRVGEQYF. The CDR3 DNA reads as TGTGCCAGCAGCGTAGGGTTACGCGGGAGAGTGGGGGAGCAGTACTTC. The V and J genes are TRBV28 and TRBJ2-7; 7 bases are a match to TRBD2. The germline CDR1 and CDR2 sequences are MDHEN and SYDVKM. Trimming at V came to 6 bases and at J to 7 bases, leaving 18 bases not matched to a gene. The CDR3 covers 16 residues.